This entry lists 10 T cell receptor beta chains sequenced from one sample in a study of Graves' ophthalmopathy and Graves' hyperthyroidism. RNA transcripts were the template, and TCR beta CDR3 regions were amplified from them. First-round RT-PCR used HTBI primers; second-round multiplex PCR followed. TCRdb reprocessed the multiplex PCR reads with MiXCR, giving one entry per CDR3 protein. Here the sample spans about 380,000 distinct CDR3 sequences, 15% being singletons. The sample consisted of peripheral blood. The receptor set was obtained from a woman between 18 and 30 years old with stable Graves' hyperthyroidism.

This clonotype was picked up many times. The chain recombines TRBV6-5 with TRBJ1-6; TRBD1 is a possible D gene (5 bases). CDR1 and CDR2 from the germline V gene are MNHEY and SVGAGI. Between the trimmed V and J ends, which lost 2 bases and 0 bases, there was a span of 11 bases. This CDR3 is 17 amino acids long. CDR3 region: CASSYDSESSYNSPLHF. CDR3 DNA: TGTGCCAGCAGTTACGACAGCGAAAGCTCCTATAATTCACCCCTCCACTTT.

This clonotype was observed at least ten times. The V gene is TRBV12-3 or TRBV12-4, the J gene TRBJ2-7; D perhaps matches TRBD1 (6 bases). V lost 4 bases and J lost 3, with 13 bases in between. The CDR3 is made up of 14 amino acids. The CDR3: CASSSNGQSYEQYF. As DNA, the CDR3 is TGTGCCAGCAGTTCAAATGGACAGAGCTACGAGCAGTACTTC.

The table lists this clonotype with many counts. The chain is built from TRBV7-9 and TRBJ1-2, with D uncertain. V was shortened by 6 bases and J by 7 bases, with 9 bases between the two germline ends. CDR3 length: 11 amino acids. Germline V gives CDR1 SEHNR, CDR2 FQNEAQ (reference sequence). In nucleotides, the CDR3 is TGTGCCAGCAGTTTATCGGGTGGCTACACCTTC. It yields the protein CASSLSGGYTF.

At least ten counts were recorded for this clonotype. The chain uses TRBV12-3 or TRBV12-4 and TRBJ1-6; D uncertain. This CDR3 comprises 14 residues. V lost 5 bases and J lost 2, with 7 bases in between. In DNA, the CDR3 is TGTGCCAGCAGTACGGGAACCTATAATTCACCCCTCCACTTT. It is translated as CASSTGTYNSPLHF.

This clonotype was counted at least ten times. V is TRBV5-5 and J is TRBJ1-1; D is unresolved. The V and J ends lost 0 bases and 4 bases respectively, with 7 bases between them. The CDR3 totals 13 residues. CDR1 is SGHKS, CDR2 YYEKEE, per germline (reference sequence). CDR3 protein: CASSLVLSTEAFF. The CDR3 DNA follows: TGTGCCAGCAGCTTGGTACTGAGCACTGAAGCTTTCTTT.

This clonotype has a count of ten or more. The gene calls are TRBV5-1 and TRBJ1-2, with 7 bases identical to TRBD1. CDR1 is SGHRS, CDR2 YFSETQ, per germline. Trimming removed 4 bases from V and 0 bases from J; junction bases left unmatched: 6. The CDR3 is made up of 15 amino acids. The chain's CDR3 is CASSTDRVSNYGYTF. The CDR3 bases are TGCGCCAGCAGCACAGACAGGGTTTCTAACTATGGCTACACCTTC.

This clonotype was seen repeatedly, ten times or more. The rearrangement links TRBV10-2 to TRBJ2-7; possibly TRBD1 for D (6 bases). The CDR3 has 15 amino acids. V was pared by 3 bases and J by 3 bases, with 15 bases between. Per germline, CDR1 WSHSY and CDR2 SAAADI. The CDR3 reads CASSDEGRGGYEQYF. CDR3 bases: TGCGCCAGCAGTGATGAGGGCAGGGGCGGCTACGAGCAGTACTTC.

Many counts were recorded for this clonotype. V usage is TRBV6-5 and J usage is TRBJ1-5; no reliable D call. V lost 7 bases and J 6 bases, leaving 19 bases between the germline ends. CDR1 is MNHEY and CDR2 is SVGAGI in the germline V gene. The CDR3 runs to 15 residues. The CDR3 sequence: CASNEKGRFFQPQHF. Here the CDR3 DNA reads TGTGCCAGCAACGAAAAAGGGAGGTTCTTTCAGCCCCAGCATTTT.

The chain uses TRBV2 and TRBJ1-1; TRBD1 matches at 9 bases. Per the germline V gene, CDR1 is SNHLY and CDR2 is FYNNEI. Trimming cost V 5 bases and J 6 bases; bases outside gene matches: 7. The CDR3 covers 14 residues. CDR3 loop: CASSPDRGGAEAFF. DNA for the CDR3: TGTGCCAGCAGTCCCGACAGGGGGGGTGCTGAAGCTTTCTTT.

The chain links TRBV6-5 to TRBJ1-2; D remains unclear. The germline V and J ends were trimmed by 4 bases and 8 bases, with 11 bases remaining between them. Germline V gene sequence: CDR1 MNHEY, CDR2 SVGAGI. This CDR3 is 12 amino acids long. CDR3 region: CASSLLPWGYTF. The CDR3 DNA reads TGTGCCAGCAGTTTGCTTCCGTGGGGCTACACCTTC.